Presented here are 21 T cell receptor beta chains from one specimen sequenced in a study of blood T cell repertoires in COVID-19. Assay: immunoSEQ multiplex PCR; the TCRdb copy retains only in-frame clones and omits some. The table lists 200,000 to 250,000 clones, 70% to 85% of them singletons. Material: peripheral blood. These receptors all stem from a woman aged 80 or over with active or convalescent COVID-19.

The chain employs TRBV18 and TRBJ1-6; TRBD1 aligns across 7 bases. The CDR3 spans 14 residues. Germline V gene data show CDR1 as KGHSH and CDR2 as LQKENI. V dropped 6 bases and J dropped 7; count of bases not matched to a gene: 6. The CDR3 here is CASSPGTDNSPLHF. In nucleotides, the CDR3 is TGTGCCAGCTCCCCCGGGACAGACAATTCACCCCTCCACTTT.

This clone was recorded a few times. The V gene is TRBV10-3, the J gene TRBJ2-5; TRBD1 might be the D (7 bases). Trimming cost V 3 bases and J 4 bases, with 15 bases left between them. The CDR3 extends over 15 amino acids. The germline V gene has CDR1 ENHRY and CDR2 SYGVKD. The CDR3 spells CAISDAGGQRETQYF. In DNA form, the CDR3 reads TGTGCCATCAGTGATGCCGGGGGACAGAGAGAGACCCAGTACTTC.

The chain has TRBV29-1 and TRBJ2-1, with 13 bases that match TRBD2. Germline lookup yields CDR1 SQVTM and CDR2 ANQGSEA. CDR3 length: 17 residues. V trimming: 7 bases; J trimming: 5 bases; junction bases outside the gene matches: 14. The CDR3 DNA reads as TGCAGCGCCACTAGCGGGAGGGCTTTTCGCCAGAACAATGAGCAGTTCTTC. Protein sequence: CSATSGRAFRQNNEQFF.

The chain is built from TRBV5-4 and TRBJ1-1; D might be TRBD1 (6 bases). V was pared by 4 bases and J by 0 bases, with 10 bases between. The CDR3 contains 14 residues. Looked up from germline, CDR1 is SGHNT and CDR2 is YYREEE (reference sequence). The DNA of the CDR3 is TGTGCCAGCAGCGAGGGACAAGTGAACACTGAAGCTTTCTTT. It codes for CASSEGQVNTEAFF.

This chain links TRBV19 with TRBJ2-5, with a weak D call TRBD1 (5 bases). The CDR3 runs 12 residues. Trimming pared 6 bases from V and 7 bases from J, leaving 12 bases between. CDR1 and CDR2 (germline): LNHDA, SQIVND (reference sequence). DNA for the CDR3: TGTGCCAGTAGCAAGCAGGGTTCGACCCAGTACTTC. Encoded protein: CASSKQGSTQYF.

The rearrangement uses TRBV7-9 and TRBJ1-6; the D is unclear. CDR3 size: 15 residues. The V end was cut by 5 bases, the J end by 7 bases, with 15 bases between. Germline loops: CDR1 SEHNR, CDR2 FQNEAQ (reference sequence). For the CDR3, the DNA is TGTGCCAGCAGCAATCCAAGGACGGGGAATTCACCCCTCCACTTT. Amino acids: CASSNPRTGNSPLHF.

The chain employs TRBV3-1 (or the pseudogene TRBV3-2) and TRBJ2-3, with TRBD2 identical over 12 bases. With 1 base clipped from V and 2 bases from J, the junction kept 7 bases outside the gene matches. The CDR3 loop spans 18 amino acids. Germline CDR1 reads LGHDT; CDR2 reads YNNKEL (reference sequence). CDR3 region: CASSQVRLAGGVTDTQYF. CDR3 DNA sequence: TGTGCCAGCAGCCAAGTTCGGCTAGCGGGGGGGGTCACAGATACGCAGTATTTT.

The chain couples TRBV10-2 to TRBJ1-1, with TRBD1 matching over 7 bases. V was pared by 7 bases and J by 1 base, with 6 bases of the junction left unmatched. CDR1 is WSHSY and CDR2 is SAAADI in the germline V gene. The CDR3 is made up of 14 amino acids. DNA for the CDR3: TGCGCCAGCACCTGGACAGGCAGGAACACTGAAGCTTTCTTT. It encodes CASTWTGRNTEAFF.

The chain combines TRBV18 with TRBJ2-7; 7 nucleotides align to TRBD1. The CDR3 loop spans 14 amino acids. Germline assignment: CDR1 KGHSH and CDR2 LQKENI. Trimming at V came to 2 bases and at J to 4 bases, leaving 5 bases not matched to a gene. The CDR3 DNA sequence: TGTGCCAGCTCACCAACGACAGGGTTTTACGAGCAGTACTTC. Residues: CASSPTTGFYEQYF.

V and J are TRBV21-1 and TRBJ1-5. TRBV21-1 constitutes a pseudogene. This CDR3 is 15 amino acids long. In nucleotides, the CDR3 is TGTGCCAGCAGCAAAGATGGGTTCGGCGGTCAGCCCCAGCATTTT. Translating gives CASSKDGFGGQPQHF.

The gene calls are TRBV27 and TRBJ1-2; D gene ambiguous. Germline assignment: CDR1 MNHEY and CDR2 SMNVEV (reference sequence). The ends were cut back, 5 bases at V and 3 bases at J, with 13 bases in the middle. The CDR3 is 14 residues long. CDR3 residues: CASSILPAYYGYTF. The CDR3 region has the DNA TGTGCCAGCAGTATACTTCCCGCTTACTATGGCTACACCTTC.

Regarding this clone: Other DNA sequences from this sample encode an identical CDR3 as well. This rearrangement joins TRBV18 to TRBJ1-2; the match to TRBD1 covers 10 bases. The CDR3 runs 15 residues. Germline CDR1 KGHSH, CDR2 LQKENI. V shed 3 bases and J 1 base; nucleotides not matched to a gene: 2. In nucleotides, the CDR3 is TGTGCCAGCTCACCCGGGACAGGGGTTAACTATGGCTACACCTTC. Its translation is CASSPGTGVNYGYTF.

The chain joins TRBV5-1 to TRBJ1-4, with 11 bases lining up with TRBD1. The CDR3 length is 14 residues. J lost 7 bases, V lost 7 bases, and 6 bases had no gene match. CDR1 and CDR2 (germline): SGHRS, YFSETQ. CDR3 amino acids: CASRAGTGGEKLFF. The DNA for the CDR3 is TGCGCCAGCCGTGCCGGGACAGGGGGTGAAAAACTGTTTTTT.

This rearrangement joins TRBV18 to TRBJ1-3; D is undetermined. The V end was cut by 7 bases, the J end by 0 bases, with 13 bases between. Germline loops: CDR1 KGHSH, CDR2 LQKENI. There are 15 residues in the CDR3. CDR3 region: CASFIALGSGNTIYF. The CDR3 DNA reads TGTGCCAGCTTCATAGCCCTCGGCTCTGGAAACACCATATATTTT.

The CDR3 loop reads CASSPGIYGYTF. CDR3 in DNA: TGTGCCAGCAGCCCAGGTATCTATGGCTACACCTTC. The J gene is TRBJ1-2, the V gene TRBV12-3 or TRBV12-4; D gene ambiguous. The CDR3 consists of 12 residues. Trimming took 6 bases from V and 4 from J, leaving 9 bases between them.

The chain employs TRBV7-2 and TRBJ2-5; 13 bases agree with TRBD2. The CDR3 runs 16 residues. The V segment lost 1 base and the J segment 6 bases; nucleotides outside the gene matches: 5. From germline, CDR1 is SGHTA and CDR2 FQGNSA. The CDR3 coding sequence is TGTGCCAGCAGCTTAGGTACTAGCGGGGGGGTCAAGACCCAGTACTTC. Protein: CASSLGTSGGVKTQYF.

As to this clone: In the same sample, other DNA sequences code for this CDR3. This rearrangement joins TRBV6-5 to TRBJ1-1, with D maybe TRBD1 (6 bases). The CDR3 runs to 14 residues. Germline assignment: CDR1 MNHEY and CDR2 SVGAGI. V dropped 3 bases and J dropped 0 bases, with 8 bases sitting between them. In DNA, the CDR3 is TGTGCCAGCAGTTATTCAGGGGTGAACACTGAAGCTTTCTTT. It yields the protein CASSYSGVNTEAFF.

The rearrangement links TRBV6-1 to TRBJ1-5; the D is unclear. Trimming took 3 bases from V and 3 from J, leaving 6 bases between them. CDR1 is MNHNS and CDR2 is SASEGT in the germline V gene. The CDR3 is 13 amino acids. CDR3 protein: CASSDRYNQPQHF. CDR3 DNA sequence: TGTGCCAGCAGTGACAGGTACAATCAGCCCCAGCATTTT.

This chain uses TRBV7-8 with TRBJ2-2, with 10 bases lining up with TRBD2. The CDR3 totals 16 residues. V gave up 4 bases and J gave up 4 bases; unmatched junction bases: 6. CDR1 and CDR2 (germline): SGHVS, FQNEAQ. The CDR3 nucleotides are TGTGCCAGCAGCTCAAGCGGGGGGGCCTCCACCGGGGAGCTGTTTTTT. It codes for CASSSSGGASTGELFF.

The J gene is TRBJ2-3, the V gene TRBV5-1, with 9 bases lining up with TRBD1. This CDR3 has 14 amino acids. J was trimmed by 7 bases and V by 5 bases; bases with no gene match: 8. CDR1 and CDR2 (germline): SGHRS, YFSETQ. The CDR3 is CASSSGTGRYTQYF. The CDR3 DNA follows: TGCGCCAGCAGTTCCGGGACAGGGAGATATACGCAGTATTTT. Full variable domain (remainder filled in from reference TRBV5-1 and TRBJ2-3): KAGVTQTPRYLIKTRGQQVTLSCSPISGHRSVSWYQQTPGQGLQFLFEYFSETQRNKGNFPGRFSGRQFSNSRSEMNVSTLELGDSALYLCASSSGTGRYTQYFGPGTRLTVL.

The V and J genes are TRBV30 and TRBJ1-4; 9 bases match TRBD1. The germline V gene encodes CDR1 GTSNPN and CDR2 SVGIG (reference sequence). Unmatched junction bases numbered 2, after V lost 4 bases and J lost 5 bases. The length of the CDR3 is 13 residues. Written as DNA, the CDR3 is TGTGCCTGGACAACAGGGGGCAATGAAAAACTGTTTTTT. Amino acids: CAWTTGGNEKLFF.